The 30 T cell receptor beta chains presented below share a single source sample, sequenced in a study of cytomegalovirus exposure and HLA in healthy donors. Profiled with immunoSEQ multiplex PCR; TCRdb holds only in-frame clones, not every one. The repertoire consists of about 130,000 clones, with 80% to 90% occurring once and the leading ten covering around 1.1%. Input material: PBMCs. All receptors derive from a woman between 18 and 30 years old in good health and CMV-seronegative.

This chain joins TRBV7-9 and TRBJ2-7; D possibly corresponds to TRBD1 (5 bases). The CDR3 is 14 residues long. Germline assignment: CDR1 SEHNR and CDR2 FQNEAQ (reference sequence). Trimming cost V 5 bases and J 5 bases, with 16 bases left between them. As DNA, the CDR3 is TGTGCCAGCAGCCCAGGGAATACGGCTCACGAGCAGTACGTC. Its protein product is CASSPGNTAHEQYV.

The CDR3 DNA follows: TGTGCCAGCAGCCAAGAATGGGCTAGCGGGGGGGAGGTCACAGATACGCAGTATTTT. This sequence encodes CASSQEWASGGEVTDTQYF. V usage is TRBV4-2 and J usage is TRBJ2-3; 12 bases agree with TRBD2. The germline V gene encodes CDR1 LGHNA and CDR2 YNFKEQ. The junction had 9 bases not matched to a gene; V was cut back by 0 bases and J by 2 bases. The CDR3 has 19 residues.

The chain recombines TRBV19 with TRBJ1-6; D remains ambiguous. The CDR3 spans 16 residues. Germline lookup yields CDR1 LNHDA and CDR2 SQIVND (reference sequence). The ends were cut back, 7 bases at V and 7 bases at J, with 20 bases in the middle. The CDR3 loop is CASTADLSAGNSPLHF. CDR3 bases: TGTGCCAGTACCGCGGACCTCTCTGCGGGGAATTCACCCCTCCACTTT.

The rearrangement joins TRBV7-2 to TRBJ2-7; TRBD1 matches 8 bases. The CDR3 loop spans 15 amino acids. Germline values: CDR1 SGHTA, CDR2 FQGNSA. V lost 6 bases and J lost 3; bases outside the gene matches: 10. The CDR3 nucleotides read TGTGCCAGCAGTTTGGACAGGGCCTCTTACTACGAGCAGTACTTC. The encoded protein is CASSLDRASYYEQYF.

A few counts support this clone. The rearrangement joins TRBV11-2 to TRBJ2-7; TRBD1 matches 8 bases. J was trimmed by 6 bases and V by 5 bases; bases with no gene match: 12. The CDR3 has 15 amino acids. Germline V gives CDR1 SGHAT, CDR2 FQNNGV. The CDR3 DNA follows: TGTGCCAGCAGCCGAACCGAAGGGACAGGCGGCGAGCAGTACTTC. It encodes CASSRTEGTGGEQYF.

This sequence joins TRBV28 and TRBJ1-4, with 7 bases that match TRBD1. The length of the CDR3 is 16 residues. The germline V gene encodes CDR1 MDHEN and CDR2 SYDVKM. Trimming removed 4 bases from V and 3 bases from J; junction bases left unmatched: 8. CDR3 nucleotide sequence: TGTGCCAGCAGTTCCCCTCGAGGGACAGCTAATGAAAAACTGTTTTTT. Translating it yields CASSSPRGTANEKLFF.

The chain employs TRBV28 and TRBJ2-4; 10 bases line up with TRBD2. V lost 3 bases and J lost 8; bases outside the gene matches: 13. This CDR3 region has 17 residues. Germline V gene lookup returns CDR1 MDHEN and CDR2 SYDVKM. The DNA of the CDR3 is TGTGCCAGCAGTTTTCCTAGCGGGAGTAGTTTTATAGACATTCAGTACTTC. Its protein is CASSFPSGSSFIDIQYF.

J is TRBJ2-3 and V is TRBV7-9; TRBD1 agrees at 8 bases. The CDR3 runs to 13 residues. Germline-derived CDR1 and CDR2 are SEHNR and FQNEAQ (reference sequence). V dropped 5 bases and J dropped 4; count of bases not matched to a gene: 2. CDR3 amino acids: CASSRQGPDTQYF. As DNA, the CDR3 is TGTGCCAGCAGCCGACAGGGGCCAGATACGCAGTATTTT.

The gene calls are TRBV11-3 and TRBJ2-5, with TRBD1 matching 9 bases. The germline gives CDR1 SGHNT, CDR2 YENEEA. CDR3 size: 13 residues. V was clipped by 5 bases and J by 5 bases; unmatched bases: 3. DNA for the CDR3: TGTGCCAGCAGCAAGGGACAGGGTGAGACCCAGTACTTC. Translation gives CASSKGQGETQYF.

The chain employs TRBV6-5 and TRBJ1-1; 7 positions match TRBD1. This CDR3 is built from 14 residues. The trim removed 0 bases at V and 8 bases at J, leaving 6 bases unmatched. Germline lookup yields CDR1 MNHEY and CDR2 SVGAGI. DNA of the CDR3: TGTGCCAGCAGTTACTCTGCAGGCAGGGGGGAAGCTTTCTTT. This codes for CASSYSAGRGEAFF.

The chain is built from TRBV29-1 and TRBJ2-7; D remains ambiguous. V lost 4 bases and J 1 base, leaving 8 bases between the germline ends. The CDR3 runs to 12 residues. Germline V gives CDR1 SQVTM, CDR2 ANQGSEA. This chain's CDR3 is CSVVGGSYEQYF. The CDR3 DNA is TGCAGCGTTGTCGGCGGATCCTACGAGCAGTACTTC.

Details on this clone: A read error may produce the germline difference seen at one junction end. V is TRBV2 and J is TRBJ1-6; D unclear. Germline V lookup: CDR1 SNHLY, CDR2 FYNNEI. This CDR3 has 13 amino acids. As DNA, the CDR3 is TGTGCCAGCAATGAACGGGAAAATTCACCCCTCCACTTT. Translating it yields CASNERENSPLHF.

The chain links TRBV13 to TRBJ2-2; 9 bases map to TRBD1. This CDR3 comprises 17 residues. J was trimmed by 6 bases and V by 1 base; bases with no gene match: 9. Germline V CDR1 and CDR2: PRHDT, FYEKMQ (reference sequence). The CDR3 loop is CASSLAFRTGVAGELFF. Here the CDR3 DNA reads TGTGCCAGCAGCTTAGCGTTTAGGACAGGGGTTGCCGGGGAGCTGTTTTTT.

In DNA form, the CDR3 reads TGTGCCAGCAGGGGACAGCTACAAGAGACCCAGTACTTC. Its protein is CASRGQLQETQYF. V and J are TRBV25-1 and TRBJ2-5; the match to TRBD1 covers 7 bases. There are 13 residues in the CDR3. Germline V gives CDR1 MGHDK, CDR2 SYGVNS. J lost 2 bases, V lost 6 bases, and 3 bases had no gene match.

The rearrangement uses TRBV10-1 and TRBJ2-3; 7 nucleotides agree with TRBD2. The length of the CDR3 is 16 residues. Germline CDR1 is WNHNN and CDR2 is SYGVQD (reference sequence). V was pared by 0 bases and J by 5 bases, with 8 bases of the junction left unmatched. The CDR3 bases are TGCGCCAGCAGTGAGTCAGGCGGGGGAGAACGAGATACGCAGTATTTT. This sequence encodes CASSESGGGERDTQYF.

The rearrangement joins TRBV5-4 to TRBJ2-1; TRBD2 matches 8 bases. The CDR3 spans 16 residues. From germline, CDR1 is SGHNT and CDR2 YYREEE (reference sequence). V trimming: 1 base; J trimming: 7 bases; junction bases outside the gene matches: 10. The CDR3 sequence: CASSLYPGGPLNEQFF. The CDR3 bases are TGTGCCAGCAGCTTGTACCCGGGGGGGCCTCTAAATGAGCAGTTCTTC.

The DNA for the CDR3 is TGTGCCAGCAGCCTGACGGGACTCACTGAAGCTTTCTTT. This codes for CASSLTGLTEAFF. The chain carries TRBV6-5 and TRBJ1-1; weak D call: TRBD1 (5 bases). Trimming took 6 bases from V and 4 from J, leaving 12 bases between them. Germline CDR1 MNHEY, CDR2 SVGAGI. The CDR3 has 13 amino acids.

This clone turned up a few times. The CDR3 region has the DNA TGCGCCAGCAGCTTGCTGACAGGGGGATCGAGGTACACTGAAGCTTTCTTT. Protein: CASSLLTGGSRYTEAFF. The chain uses TRBV5-1 and TRBJ1-1; TRBD1 matches at 9 bases. This CDR3 has 17 residues. Germline V gene lookup returns CDR1 SGHRS and CDR2 YFSETQ. Trimming at V came to 1 base and at J to 3 bases, leaving 10 bases not matched to a gene.

The chain links TRBV29-1 to TRBJ2-1, with D possibly being TRBD2 (5 bases). In germline, CDR1 is SQVTM, CDR2 ANQGSEA. This CDR3 contains 14 residues. The ends were cut back, 6 bases at V and 12 bases at J, with 24 bases in the middle. For the CDR3, the DNA is TGCAGCGTCGGGGTTCAGTCTGGCTCGGGTCGGCAGTTCTTC. Amino acid sequence: CSVGVQSGSGRQFF.

A few counts support this clone. The chain joins TRBV7-9 to TRBJ1-5; D unclear. V was shortened by 2 bases and J by 0 bases, with 8 bases between the two germline ends. The CDR3 is 15 residues long. Germline CDR1 reads SEHNR; CDR2 reads FQNEAQ (reference sequence). The CDR3 DNA is TGTGCCAGCAGCTTATCCAGAAATAGCAATCAGCCCCAGCATTTT. Translated: CASSLSRNSNQPQHF. The full variable domain, with the rest looked up from reference TRBV7-9 and TRBJ1-5, is DTGVSQNPRHKITKRGQNVTFRCDPISEHNRLYWYRQTLGQGPEFLTYFQNEAQLEKSRLLSDRFSAERPKGSFSTLEIQRTEQGDSAMYLCASSLSRNSNQPQHFGDGTRLSIL.

CDR3 sequence: CASSLSTGGAFGSPYYGYTF. The CDR3 nucleotides are TGTGCCAGCAGTTTATCGACAGGGGGCGCTTTCGGATCGCCTTACTATGGCTACACCTTC. The genes are TRBV27 and TRBJ1-2; 10 nucleotides align to TRBD1. The CDR3 covers 20 residues. With V trimmed by 0 bases and J by 3 bases, 16 bases remained unmatched. Germline CDR1 and CDR2: MNHEY and SMNVEV (reference sequence).

The chain carries TRBV11-3 and TRBJ2-5, with TRBD1 as a possible D gene (5 bases). CDR3 length: 13 amino acids. CDR1 SGHNT and CDR2 YENEEA come from the germline V gene. V lost 1 base and J 5 bases, leaving 8 bases between the germline ends. CDR3 protein: CASSLGGDETQYF. In nucleotides, the CDR3 is TGTGCCAGCAGCTTAGGGGGCGACGAGACCCAGTACTTC.

Details on this clone: Germline and junction disagree at one end, which may indicate a read error. The chain couples TRBV29-1 to TRBJ2-5; the D is unclear. Germline lookup yields CDR1 SQVTM and CDR2 ANQGSEA. The CDR3 is 13 amino acids. Here the CDR3 reads CSVEGRNQETQYF. In DNA form, the CDR3 reads TGCAGCGTCGAAGGGCGGAACCAAGAGACCCAGTACTTC.

The chain couples TRBV5-8 to TRBJ2-5, with D tentatively TRBD1 (5 bases). This CDR3 has 14 amino acids. CDR1 and CDR2 from the germline V gene are SGHTS and YDEGEE. Trimming took off 1 base at V and 5 bases at J, with 12 bases between the two ends. The CDR3 DNA reads TGTGCCAGCAGCTTGAGTAGGGGTCGGGAGACCCAGTACTTC. This encodes CASSLSRGRETQYF.

The CDR3 here is CASSQGMYGASEQYF. CDR3 in DNA: TGCGCCAGCAGCCAAGGGATGTATGGGGCGAGTGAGCAGTACTTC. This sequence joins TRBV4-3 and TRBJ2-7; TRBD1 is a possible D gene (5 bases). Germline CDR1 reads LGHNA; CDR2 reads YSLEER. The V end lost 1 base, the J end lost 7 bases, and 17 bases lay between the germline ends. The length of the CDR3 is 15 residues.

This chain links TRBV6-5 with TRBJ2-1; D might be TRBD2 (5 bases). This CDR3 contains 14 residues. The ends were cut back, 6 bases at V and 7 bases at J, with 16 bases in the middle. Germline CDR1 and CDR2: MNHEY and SVGAGI. In DNA form, the CDR3 reads TGTGCCAGCAGCCGTTACGGAGGCTCGAATGAGCAGTTCTTC. This codes for CASSRYGGSNEQFF.

The V gene is TRBV6-1, the J gene TRBJ1-5; D is unclear. The germline V gene has CDR1 MNHNS and CDR2 SASEGT. V was shortened by 0 bases and J by 7 bases, with 13 bases between the two germline ends. The CDR3 contains 15 residues. The CDR3 sequence is CASSEAVGEIQPQHF. The CDR3 coding sequence is TGTGCCAGCAGTGAAGCGGTCGGGGAAATACAGCCCCAGCATTTT.

The CDR3 protein is CASRPGLINSPLHF. CDR3 in DNA: TGTGCCAGTAGGCCCGGACTAATCAATTCACCCCTCCACTTT. The chain uses TRBV19 and TRBJ1-6; D gene uncertain. Trimming removed 6 bases from V and 7 bases from J, with 13 bases in between. The CDR3 sequence is 14 residues long. From germline, CDR1 is LNHDA and CDR2 SQIVND (reference sequence).

The chain links TRBV7-8 to TRBJ2-7; tentative D call: TRBD1 (5 bases). The V gene's germline CDR1 is SGHVS and CDR2 FQNEAQ. Between the trimmed V and J ends, which lost 2 bases and 6 bases, there was a span of 8 bases. The CDR3 runs to 12 residues. The CDR3 loop reads CASSLQGFEQYV. In nucleotides, the CDR3 is TGTGCCAGCAGCTTACAGGGTTTCGAGCAGTACGTC.

The rearrangement uses TRBV6-5 and TRBJ1-5, with D maybe TRBD1 (5 bases). This CDR3 contains 15 residues. V was shortened by 3 bases and J by 9 bases, with 18 bases between the two germline ends. From germline, CDR1 is MNHEY and CDR2 SVGAGI. Written as DNA, the CDR3 is TGTGCCAGCAGTTATTCCGGGACTGTCGGTTGGCCCCAGCATTTT. Protein product: CASSYSGTVGWPQHF.